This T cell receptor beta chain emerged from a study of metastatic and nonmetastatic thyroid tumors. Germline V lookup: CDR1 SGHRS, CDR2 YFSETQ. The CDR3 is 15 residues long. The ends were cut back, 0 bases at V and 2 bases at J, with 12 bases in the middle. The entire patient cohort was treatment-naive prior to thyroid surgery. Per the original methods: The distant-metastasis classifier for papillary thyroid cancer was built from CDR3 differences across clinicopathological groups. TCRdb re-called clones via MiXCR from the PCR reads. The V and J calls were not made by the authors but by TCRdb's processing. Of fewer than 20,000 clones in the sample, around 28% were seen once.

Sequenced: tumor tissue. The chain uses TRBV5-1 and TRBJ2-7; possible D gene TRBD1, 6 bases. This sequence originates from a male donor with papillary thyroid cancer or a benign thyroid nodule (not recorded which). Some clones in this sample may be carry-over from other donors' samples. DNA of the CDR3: TGCGCCAGCAGCTTGGAGGGGGAGATCACCTACGAGCAGTACTTC. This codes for CASSLEGEITYEQYF.